Shown below are 5 T cell receptor beta chains from a single sample sequenced in a study of naive and memory T cell subsets. Two oligonucleotides, mixed equimolar, formed the beta constant-region primer covering TRBC1 and TRBC2. Four rounds of PCR amplified the ligated cDNA using nested alpha and beta constant-region primers plus SP2. In TCRdb, the UMI-ligation and nested PCR reads were re-called with MiXCR into one record per CDR3 protein. The sample shows 95,000 to 150,000 distinct CDR3 sequences, just over 35% of them seen only once. Sequencing was done on a sample of central memory CD4+ T cells from blood. These receptors originate from a human donor in good health.

V is TRBV28 and J is TRBJ2-5; a weak D match, TRBD2 (5 bases). V gave up 3 bases and J gave up 4 bases, with 18 bases separating them. This CDR3 is built from 16 residues. CDR1 is MDHEN and CDR2 is SYDVKM in the germline V gene. The CDR3 spells CASSFATFGGLETQYF. CDR3 coding DNA: TGTGCCAGCAGTTTCGCGACTTTTGGAGGTCTAGAGACCCAGTACTTC. Looking up the rest from reference TRBV28 and TRBJ2-5 gives the full variable domain: DVKVTQSSRYLVKRTGEKVFLECVQDMDHENMFWYRQDPGLGLRLIYFSYDVKMKEKGDIPEGYSVSREKKERFSLILESASTNQTSMYLCASSFATFGGLETQYFGPGTRLLVL.

The chain couples TRBV7-8 to TRBJ2-3; D perhaps matches TRBD2 (6 bases). The germline V gene encodes CDR1 SGHVS and CDR2 FQNEAQ. The CDR3 is 15 amino acids. V gave up 7 bases and J gave up 5 bases, with 19 bases separating them. The CDR3 loop reads CASTPISQGGDTQYF. CDR3 bases: TGTGCCAGCACCCCCATCTCCCAGGGAGGAGATACGCAGTATTTT.

This chain connects TRBV20-1 to TRBJ2-7, with D hard to call. Germline V gene lookup returns CDR1 DFQATT and CDR2 SNEGSKA (reference sequence). CDR3 length equals 17 residues. The V and J ends lost 2 bases and 3 bases respectively, with 23 bases between them. CDR3 nucleotide sequence: TGCAGTGCTAGAAACTCACGTCCGACCGAGCGTCGCTACGAGCAGTACTTC. This translates into CSARNSRPTERRYEQYF.

This sequence joins TRBV4-2 and TRBJ2-7; 9 bases align to TRBD2. The CDR3 extends over 18 amino acids. The trim removed 0 bases at V and 4 bases at J, leaving 13 bases unmatched. Germline CDR1 LGHNA, CDR2 YNFKEQ. The CDR3 protein is CASSQDIGGRADYYEQYF. The CDR3 nucleotides are TGTGCCAGCAGCCAAGATATAGGCGGGAGGGCGGATTATTACGAGCAGTACTTC.

This chain connects TRBV29-1 to TRBJ2-5; D might be TRBD2 (5 bases). This CDR3 comprises 13 residues. Trimming stripped 2 bases from V and 5 bases from J, with 12 bases between. The V gene's germline CDR1 is SQVTM and CDR2 ANQGSEA. CDR3 amino acids: CSVERNRGETQYF. CDR3 DNA: TGCAGCGTTGAACGCAATAGAGGGGAGACCCAGTACTTC.